The 10 T cell receptor beta chains below come from one sample, sequenced in a study of CD8 T cells in ankylosing spondylitis. For these receptors, no antigen is known. TCRdb reprocessed the 5' RACE reads via MiXCR and lists one record per CDR3 protein. The table shows more than 600,000 distinct CDR3 sequences, with 19% occurring only once. Study observations and caveats: A TCR beta motif made of about 8 highly homologous variants seemed typical of ankylosing spondylitis blood.

Sequencing was done on a sample of blood, either unsorted or a sorted T cell fraction (not recorded which). These receptors all come from a male donor with ankylosing spondylitis.

This clonotype has more than one count but fewer than ten. CDR3 bases: TGCGCCAGCAGCCGTCGAGGCGGGGCCGCAGAAGAAAAACTGTTTTTT. Its translation is CASSRRGGAAEEKLFF. The V and J genes are TRBV4-3 and TRBJ1-4; D may be TRBD1 (5 bases). Germline V gives CDR1 LGHNA, CDR2 YSLEER. The CDR3 contains 16 residues. Trimming pared 4 bases from V and 8 bases from J, leaving 20 bases between.

V gene TRBV6-5 combines with J gene TRBJ1-2, with TRBD1 as a possible D gene (5 bases). V dropped 2 bases and J dropped 8 bases, with 6 bases sitting between them. Germline loops: CDR1 MNHEY, CDR2 SVGAGI. The CDR3 is 11 residues long. The CDR3 loop is CASSYKGGYTF. CDR3 sequence (DNA): TGTGCCAGCAGTTACAAGGGGGGCTACACCTTC.

This clonotype was seen a few times. This rearrangement joins TRBV5-1 to TRBJ2-5; no clear D. The CDR3 totals 14 residues. Trimming took off 0 bases at V and 4 bases at J, with 10 bases between the two ends. Germline loops: CDR1 SGHRS, CDR2 YFSETQ. The DNA for the CDR3 is TGCGCCAGCAGCTTGGGGCCCTTCGGAGAGACCCAGTACTTC. This encodes CASSLGPFGETQYF.

This clonotype has a handful of counts. V gene TRBV28 combines with J gene TRBJ2-3, with TRBD2 identical over 7 bases. The J segment lost 8 bases and the V segment lost 5 bases, leaving 13 bases of the junction unmatched. This CDR3 spans 15 amino acids. In germline, CDR1 is MDHEN, CDR2 SYDVKM. CDR3 loop: CASSVVAGKLGTQYF. The CDR3 DNA is TGTGCCAGCAGTGTCGTAGCGGGTAAACTGGGTACGCAGTATTTT.

The gene calls are TRBV5-1 and TRBJ1-1; TRBD1 matches at 9 bases. The CDR3 contains 14 residues. Trimming at V came to 7 bases and at J to 4 bases, leaving 8 bases not matched to a gene. Germline V gene sequence: CDR1 SGHRS, CDR2 YFSETQ. CDR3 in amino acids: CASRSTTGGTEAFF. CDR3 sequence (DNA): TGCGCCAGCCGATCTACGACAGGGGGCACTGAAGCTTTCTTT.

This clonotype was detected only a few times. The junction departs from the called germline gene at one end, perhaps through a read error. The genes are TRBV6-2 or TRBV6-3 and TRBJ2-7, with D tentatively TRBD2 (6 bases). The CDR3 has 12 amino acids. Germline V CDR1 and CDR2: MNHEY, SVGEGT. The CDR3 sequence: CASSTGSGGPNF. The CDR3 coding sequence is TGTGCCAGCAGTACTGGGTCCGGGGGACCCAACTTC.

The chain employs TRBV28 and TRBJ2-1; no firm D call. CDR3 length: 13 residues. The germline V and J ends were trimmed by 8 bases and 0 bases, with 8 bases remaining between them. Germline V gives CDR1 MDHEN, CDR2 SYDVKM. The CDR3 nucleotides read TGTGCCAGCGAACTAAGCTCCTACAATGAGCAGTTCTTC. Its translation is CASELSSYNEQFF.

This clonotype occurred many times. The rearrangement uses TRBV12-3 or TRBV12-4 and TRBJ1-6, with 8 bases fitting TRBD1. CDR3 length: 16 amino acids. Germline trimming cut 5 bases from V and 6 bases from J; bases unmatched to any gene: 9. CDR3 in amino acids: CASSPSGGASNSPLHF. The CDR3 DNA follows: TGTGCCAGCAGTCCATCAGGGGGCGCATCTAATTCACCCCTCCACTTT.

J is TRBJ1-1 and V is TRBV20-1; 10 bases match TRBD1. With 6 bases clipped from V and 7 bases from J, the junction kept 8 bases outside the gene matches. The CDR3 is 13 residues long. The V gene's germline CDR1 is DFQATT and CDR2 SNEGSKA (reference sequence). For the CDR3, the DNA is TGCAGTGCCCCCCGGACAGGGGGGGATGAAGCTTTCTTT. This sequence encodes CSAPRTGGDEAFF.

Many counts were recorded for this clonotype. The rearrangement links TRBV6-1 to TRBJ2-3, with D possibly being TRBD2 (7 bases). The V gene's germline CDR1 is MNHNS and CDR2 SASEGT. V shed 3 bases and J shed 1 base, with 11 bases lying between them. This CDR3 region has 15 residues. The CDR3 nucleotides read TGTGCCAGCAGTGACCGGGGGGCCGGCACAGATACGCAGTATTTT. Its translation: CASSDRGAGTDTQYF.